This passage covers 6 T cell receptor beta chains from one sample sequenced in a study of beta chain features in type 1 diabetes (dated by TCRdb to 2016 to 2019). Library method: the immunoSEQ multiplex PCR assay. The entire isolated RNA was reverse transcribed using the High Capacity cDNA Reverse Transcription Kit, and thus expressed TCRB transcripts were sequenced. Sourced from immuneACCESS, this table was stored by TCRdb with only in-frame sequences that have V and J called. A share of the clones is absent; for the studies checked, an unresolved V gene accounts for under half, and the remainder has no known explanation. The table for this sample lists under 300,000 clones; about 30% of them were counted only once. The top ten clones comprise roughly 4% of the sample. The sequencing input was central memory CD4+ T cells from blood. All receptors derive from a man aged 25-45 years in good health.

V gene TRBV28 combines with J gene TRBJ2-7, with D possibly being TRBD2 (5 bases). The CDR3 consists of 14 residues. V dropped 4 bases and J dropped 5 bases, with 15 bases sitting between them. The germline gives CDR1 MDHEN, CDR2 SYDVKM. The CDR3 DNA sequence: TGTGCCAGCAGTTCCCGGGGTTCTGGCGACGAGCAGTACTTC. This translates into CASSSRGSGDEQYF.

This clone has more than one count but fewer than ten. The CDR3 nucleotides read TGTGCCTGGAGTGTATCTGACGGTCAGCCCCAGCATTTT. Translated: CAWSVSDGQPQHF. The V call is TRBV30, the J call TRBJ1-5; no clear D. This CDR3 is built from 13 residues. Deletions cut 0 bases from V and 6 bases from J, with 9 bases between. Per germline, CDR1 GTSNPN and CDR2 SVGIG (reference sequence).

This clone has just a few counts. The chain joins TRBV29-1 to TRBJ2-1; TRBD1 matches at 7 bases. The CDR3 extends over 12 amino acids. Germline V gene lookup returns CDR1 SQVTM and CDR2 ANQGSEA. The V and J ends lost 6 bases and 8 bases, in that order; junction bases with no gene match: 7. CDR3: CSVQGQLDEQFF. In DNA, the CDR3 is TGCAGCGTCCAGGGACAGTTGGATGAGCAGTTCTTC.

On this clone: Other DNA sequences within the sample encode an identical CDR3. The chain joins TRBV28 to TRBJ2-5; 7 positions agree with TRBD2. The CDR3 runs to 14 residues. With 3 bases clipped from V and 3 bases from J, the junction kept 4 bases outside the gene matches. Germline V gene lookup returns CDR1 MDHEN and CDR2 SYDVKM. The CDR3 region has the DNA TGTGCCAGCAGTTTTGGCGGGAGTGAAGAGACCCAGTACTTC. Amino acids: CASSFGGSEETQYF. Full variable domain (remainder filled in from reference TRBV28 and TRBJ2-5): DVKVTQSSRYLVKRTGEKVFLECVQDMDHENMFWYRQDPGLGLRLIYFSYDVKMKEKGDIPEGYSVSREKKERFSLILESASTNQTSMYLCASSFGGSEETQYFGPGTRLLVL.

This clone was observed a handful of times. This chain uses TRBV30 with TRBJ1-2; possible D gene TRBD1, 6 bases. The CDR3 totals 13 residues. The germline V and J ends were trimmed by 0 bases and 5 bases, with 10 bases remaining between them. The germline V gene has CDR1 GTSNPN and CDR2 SVGIG (reference sequence). The CDR3 is CAWSVGTTYGYTF. The CDR3 DNA reads as TGTGCCTGGAGTGTCGGGACAACTTATGGCTACACCTTC.

This clone has at least ten counts. The chain is built from TRBV29-1 and TRBJ2-6; D gene unclear. Trimming stripped 3 bases from V and 0 bases from J, with 6 bases between. This CDR3 has 14 residues. Germline values: CDR1 SQVTM, CDR2 ANQGSEA. CDR3 DNA sequence: TGCAGCGTTGAGATGGACTCTGGGGCCAACGTCCTGACTTTC. Its translation is CSVEMDSGANVLTF.